The present entry profiles one T cell receptor beta chain with its context. The CDR3 covers 17 residues. These data belong to a study of shared clonotypes between healthy human individuals. Repertoires were generated with immunoSEQ multiplex PCR, while TCRdb's copy carries only in-frame clones and drops some. The sample comprises about 1.5 million clones, around 98% of which are singletons, and roughly 0.4% rests with the top ten. This receptor was taken from a man aged 25 to 40 in good health. This chain connects TRBV5-3 to TRBJ2-1; TRBD2 matches at 12 bases. TRBV5-3 is designated an ORF whose function remains uncertain. Specimen: naive CD4+ T cells sorted from blood. This sample's subset: CD45RA+ positively selected. CDR3 bases: TGTGCTGCGGGCACTAGCGGGAGGACGAGCTCCTACAATGAGCAGTTCTTC. Its protein product is CAAGTSGRTSSYNEQFF.